This T cell receptor beta chain stems from a study of blood T cell repertoires in COVID-19. The V gene's germline CDR1 is LNHDA and CDR2 SQIVND (reference sequence). This CDR3 has 14 residues. The ends were cut back, 7 bases at V and 2 bases at J, with 13 bases in the middle. Only in-frame clones appear in the TCRdb table, and some are missing; sequencing was by immunoSEQ multiplex PCR. The data show some 66,000 clones, about 90% seen once. This receptor was taken from a human donor with active COVID-19. The donor label of this sample is uncertain. The sample was peripheral blood. The chain has TRBV19 and TRBJ2-3, with D perhaps matching TRBD2 (5 bases). Here the CDR3 reads CASTPDFTTDTQYF. CDR3 sequence (DNA): TGTGCCAGTACCCCGGACTTTACCACAGATACGCAGTATTTT.